This passage covers 6 T cell receptor beta chains from one sample sequenced in a study of CD8 T cells in ankylosing spondylitis. No antigen has been assigned to these receptors. Study-wide points: Roughly eight highly homologous variants made up a TCR beta motif, and this motif appeared characteristic of ankylosing spondylitis blood.

In TCRdb, the 5' RACE reads were re-called with MiXCR into one record per CDR3 protein. This sample has around 770,000 distinct CDR3 sequences, with about an eighth found just once. The sample was blood, either unsorted or a sorted T cell fraction (not recorded which). The receptors derive from a male donor with ankylosing spondylitis.

Many counts were recorded for this clonotype. The V call is TRBV5-1, the J call TRBJ2-7, with D unclear. The CDR3 has 13 amino acids. V was pared by 5 bases and J by 3 bases, with 12 bases between. The germline CDR1 and CDR2 sequences are SGHRS and YFSETQ. CDR3 in amino acids: CASSYRADYEQYF. In DNA form, the CDR3 reads TGCGCCAGCAGTTACCGGGCCGACTACGAGCAGTACTTC. Full variable domain (remainder filled in from reference TRBV5-1 and TRBJ2-7): KAGVTQTPRYLIKTRGQQVTLSCSPISGHRSVSWYQQTPGQGLQFLFEYFSETQRNKGNFPGRFSGRQFSNSRSEMNVSTLELGDSALYLCASSYRADYEQYFGPGTRLTVT.

This clonotype was seen only a few times. The chain joins TRBV5-1 to TRBJ2-5; 7 bases align to TRBD2. Germline-derived CDR1 and CDR2 are SGHRS and YFSETQ. V lost 0 bases, J lost 3 bases, and 2 bases stayed unmatched. The CDR3 consists of 14 residues. CDR3: CASSLAAGKETQYF. DNA of the CDR3: TGCGCCAGCAGCTTGGCAGCGGGGAAAGAGACCCAGTACTTC.

This clonotype has a handful of counts. This sequence joins TRBV6-1 and TRBJ2-7; TRBD2 agrees at 11 bases. Germline loops: CDR1 MNHNS, CDR2 SASEGT. The J segment lost 3 bases and the V segment lost 6 bases, leaving 7 bases of the junction unmatched. CDR3 size: 15 residues. The CDR3: CASSPGTSGDYEQYF. The CDR3 coding sequence is TGTGCCAGCAGCCCCGGGACTAGCGGAGACTACGAGCAGTACTTC.

This clonotype occurred a few times. The chain carries TRBV5-1 and TRBJ2-5, with 9 positions matching TRBD2. Germline-derived CDR1 and CDR2 are SGHRS and YFSETQ. This CDR3 contains 14 residues. V lost 4 bases and J lost 4; bases outside the gene matches: 5. Here the CDR3 reads CASSAGLARETQYF. DNA for the CDR3: TGCGCCAGCAGCGCGGGACTAGCCAGAGAGACCCAGTACTTC.

Only a few counts were recorded for this clonotype. The rearrangement links TRBV11-3 to TRBJ2-3, with unresolved D. Germline CDR1 is SGHNT and CDR2 is YENEEA. Trimming took 0 bases from V and 4 from J, leaving 2 bases between them. The CDR3 has 12 amino acids. CDR3 DNA sequence: TGTGCCAGCAGCTTAGATTCAGATACGCAGTATTTT. Translating it yields CASSLDSDTQYF.

This clonotype was seen repeatedly, ten times or more. The rearrangement links TRBV12-3 or TRBV12-4 to TRBJ1-1; D is unresolved. The CDR3 is 13 residues long. V was shortened by 4 bases and J by 4 bases, with 10 bases between the two germline ends. This CDR3 reads CASSYREGTEAFF. Here the CDR3 DNA reads TGTGCCAGCAGTTATCGGGAAGGCACTGAAGCTTTCTTT.